This TCR beta chain stems from a study of patients and donors after allogeneic stem cell transplantation. TCRdb fed the RT-PCR reads into MiXCR, producing one record per CDR3 protein. The repertoire holds 920,000 or so distinct CDR3 sequences, approximately 18% seen once, with around 6% in the top ten. The CDR3 spans 15 residues. Trimming stripped 5 bases from V and 1 base from J, with 15 bases between. Per the germline V gene, CDR1 is MNHNS and CDR2 is SASEGT. This clonotype appeared a few times. This clonotype was obtained from a human donor who was either an allogeneic HSCT recipient or a stem cell or donor lymphocyte infusion donor (not recorded which). It is not recorded whose cells these are; they may come from a transplant donor. The sample was blood, either unsorted or a sorted T cell fraction (not recorded which). The rearrangement links TRBV6-1 to TRBJ2-7, with a possible D match to TRBD1 (6 bases). In DNA, the CDR3 is TGTGCCAGCAGTACCCGGGACACCAATTCCTACGAGCAGTACTTC. It encodes CASSTRDTNSYEQYF.